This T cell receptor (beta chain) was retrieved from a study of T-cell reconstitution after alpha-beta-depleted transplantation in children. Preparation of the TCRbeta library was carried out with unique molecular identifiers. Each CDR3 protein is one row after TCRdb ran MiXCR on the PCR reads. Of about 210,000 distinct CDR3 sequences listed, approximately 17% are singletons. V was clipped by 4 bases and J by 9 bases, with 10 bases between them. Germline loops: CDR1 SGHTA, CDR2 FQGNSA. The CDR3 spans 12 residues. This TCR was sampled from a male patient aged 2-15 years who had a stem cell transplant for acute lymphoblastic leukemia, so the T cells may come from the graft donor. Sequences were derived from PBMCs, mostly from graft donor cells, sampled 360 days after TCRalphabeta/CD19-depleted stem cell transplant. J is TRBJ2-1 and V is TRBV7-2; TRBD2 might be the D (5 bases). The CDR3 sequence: CASSSGGGEQFF. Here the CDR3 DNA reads TGTGCCAGCAGCTCCGGTGGAGGTGAGCAGTTCTTC.